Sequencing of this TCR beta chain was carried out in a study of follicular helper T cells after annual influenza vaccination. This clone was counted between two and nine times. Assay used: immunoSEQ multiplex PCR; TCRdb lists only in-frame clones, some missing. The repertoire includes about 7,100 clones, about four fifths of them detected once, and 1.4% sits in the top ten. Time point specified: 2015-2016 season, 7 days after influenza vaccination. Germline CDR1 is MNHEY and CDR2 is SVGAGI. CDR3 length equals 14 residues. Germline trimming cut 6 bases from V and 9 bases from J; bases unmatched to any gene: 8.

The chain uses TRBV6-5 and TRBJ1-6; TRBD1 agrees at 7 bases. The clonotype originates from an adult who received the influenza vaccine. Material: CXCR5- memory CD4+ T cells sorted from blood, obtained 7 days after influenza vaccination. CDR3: CASRLQGMGSPLHF. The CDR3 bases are TGTGCCAGCAGACTACAGGGGATGGGTTCACCCCTCCACTTT.